The 9 T cell receptor beta chains below all came from one sample that was sequenced in a study of T cells in localized non-small cell lung cancer. Here immunoSEQ multiplex PCR was the method, and the copy in TCRdb shows in-frame clones only, minus some. Of approximately 5,100 clones listed, 35% to 40% are singletons. The specimen comprised lung tumor tissue, sampled before any cancer treatment. Every receptor here comes from a male donor older than 55 with stage I squamous cell lung carcinoma.

V is TRBV15 and J is TRBJ1-3, with D hard to call. The CDR3 length is 16 residues. CDR1 and CDR2 (germline): LNHNV, YYDKDF (reference sequence). Trimming left V 0 bases short and J 1 base short, with 10 bases between. The CDR3 coding sequence is TGTGCCACCAGCAGAGATAGTTTCAGTTCTGGAAACACCATATATTTT. Amino acid sequence: CATSRDSFSSGNTIYF.

This clone has more than one count but fewer than ten. The chain employs TRBV10-2 and TRBJ2-1; D is undetermined. Germline V lookup: CDR1 WSHSY, CDR2 SAAADI. CDR3 length equals 15 residues. V shed 3 bases and J shed 0 bases, with 9 bases lying between them. Here the CDR3 DNA reads TGCGCCAGCAGTGACGAGCAAAGCTCCTACAATGAGCAGTTCTTC. Protein: CASSDEQSSYNEQFF.

The rearrangement links TRBV30 to TRBJ2-2; D perhaps matches TRBD1 (5 bases). This CDR3 contains 15 residues. Looked up from germline, CDR1 is GTSNPN and CDR2 is SVGIG (reference sequence). V lost 5 bases to trimming and J lost 4 bases, with 17 bases between them. The CDR3 nucleotides are TGTGCCTGGCTGGGCCTGACAGCATCCACCGGGGAGCTGTTTTTT. Translation: CAWLGLTASTGELFF.

The rearrangement links TRBV18 to TRBJ1-1; D remains unclear. V was shortened by 1 base and J by 2 bases, with 8 bases between the two germline ends. The germline gives CDR1 KGHSH, CDR2 LQKENI. The length of the CDR3 is 14 residues. CDR3 sequence (DNA): TGTGCCAGCTCACCACAGGGTATAAACACTGAAGCTTTCTTT. Its translation: CASSPQGINTEAFF.

The rearrangement uses TRBV28 and TRBJ1-5, with 7 positions matching TRBD1. This CDR3 has 15 residues. Germline V gives CDR1 MDHEN, CDR2 SYDVKM. V shed 11 bases, J shed 4 bases, and the junction held 14 bases outside the gene matches. CDR3 in DNA: TGTGCCTCCAGGGGGAACCTACGCCGTAATCAGCCCCAGCATTTT. Translation: CASRGNLRRNQPQHF.

V gene TRBV11-3 combines with J gene TRBJ2-7; possibly TRBD2 for D (6 bases). Germline CDR1 SGHNT, CDR2 YENEEA. V dropped 4 bases and J dropped 2 bases, with 18 bases sitting between them. The CDR3 length is 16 residues. The CDR3 here is CASSSLVGGGAYEQYF. CDR3 nucleotide sequence: TGTGCCAGCAGCTCCCTCGTCGGGGGAGGAGCCTACGAGCAGTACTTC. The whole variable domain, remainder taken from reference TRBV11-3 and TRBJ2-7, is EAGVVQSPRYKIIEKKQPVAFWCNPISGHNTLYWYLQNLGQGPELLIRYENEEAVDDSQLPKDRFSAERLKGVDSTLKIQPAELGDSAVYLCASSSLVGGGAYEQYFGPGTRLTVT.

The rearrangement joins TRBV28 to TRBJ1-2, with a possible D match to TRBD1 (6 bases). CDR3 length: 14 residues. Germline assignment: CDR1 MDHEN and CDR2 SYDVKM. The germline V and J ends were trimmed by 8 bases and 6 bases, with 19 bases remaining between them. The CDR3 spells CASYTQTGLDGYTF. Here the CDR3 DNA reads TGTGCCAGCTATACCCAAACAGGGTTAGATGGCTACACCTTC.

The sample holds a few counts of this clone. The chain employs TRBV15 and TRBJ2-2; TRBD1 agrees at 9 bases. The V segment lost 6 bases and the J segment 6 bases; nucleotides outside the gene matches: 5. CDR3 size: 14 residues. Germline V gene lookup returns CDR1 LNHNV and CDR2 YYDKDF (reference sequence). CDR3 sequence: CATSRDRVAGELFF. Written as DNA, the CDR3 is TGTGCCACCAGTCGGGACAGGGTAGCCGGGGAGCTGTTTTTT.

This clone has more than one count but fewer than ten. The V call is TRBV6-8, the J call TRBJ2-3; TRBD2 matches at 8 bases. J gave up 2 bases and V 0 bases, and 4 bases lay outside the gene matches. Germline CDR1 and CDR2: MNHGY and SAAAGT. The CDR3 covers 16 residues. CDR3 sequence reads: CASSYSGGGNTDTQYF. The CDR3 bases are TGTGCCAGCAGTTACTCCGGCGGGGGGAACACAGATACGCAGTATTTT.